The 24 T cell receptor beta chains below were found in one sample sequenced in a study of OX40 agonist ivuxolimab in advanced cancers. The repertoire was sequenced with immunoSEQ multiplex PCR; TCRdb's copy has only in-frame clones and lacks some. Altogether tens of thousands of clones are present, approximately 81% being singletons, with the ten largest covering roughly 2%. This specimen was CD4+ or CD8+ T cells sorted from blood, taken in a trial of the OX40 agonist ivuxolimab. The source is an adult with an advanced solid tumor such as melanoma, head and neck, liver or kidney cancer.

The V call is TRBV15, the J call TRBJ2-5; D ambiguous. Germline assignment: CDR1 LNHNV and CDR2 YYDKDF (reference sequence). The CDR3 is 13 amino acids. Between the trimmed V and J ends, which lost 5 bases and 5 bases, there was a span of 12 bases. DNA of the CDR3: TGTGCCACCAGCGGGCTGATGGACGAGACCCAGTACTTC. Protein sequence: CATSGLMDETQYF.

This clone has a single count. The chain combines TRBV19 with TRBJ2-3; a possible D gene is TRBD1 (5 bases). Trimming removed 5 bases at V and 2 bases at J, with 26 bases between. There are 19 residues in the CDR3. The germline CDR1 and CDR2 sequences are LNHDA and SQIVND (reference sequence). The CDR3 sequence: CASSPPWGLQETDTDTQYF. CDR3 bases: TGTGCCAGTAGTCCTCCTTGGGGCCTCCAAGAGACAGACACAGATACGCAGTATTTT.

V usage is TRBV18 and J usage is TRBJ2-7, with a weak D call TRBD1 (5 bases). Per the germline V gene, CDR1 is KGHSH and CDR2 is LQKENI. This CDR3 is 14 amino acids long. V lost 3 bases to trimming and J lost 2 bases, with 11 bases between them. The DNA for the CDR3 is TGTGCCAGCTCACCTGTGCAGGGTCCCTACGAGCAGTACTTC. Translating gives CASSPVQGPYEQYF.

The J gene is TRBJ2-7, the V gene TRBV30; D gene uncertain. The CDR3 spans 13 residues. From germline, CDR1 is GTSNPN and CDR2 SVGIG (reference sequence). With 3 bases removed from V and 7 bases from J, the gap between germline ends came to 16 bases. The CDR3 DNA reads as TGTGCCTGGAGGAGCATGGGATTGGTAGAGCAGTACTTC. It is translated as CAWRSMGLVEQYF.

The chain has TRBV15 and TRBJ2-4; the match to TRBD1 covers 7 bases. V shed 0 bases, J shed 7 bases, and the junction held 6 bases outside the gene matches. The CDR3 extends over 15 amino acids. Germline lookup yields CDR1 LNHNV and CDR2 YYDKDF (reference sequence). The CDR3 here is CATSRDTGVRNIQYF. The CDR3 coding sequence is TGTGCCACCAGCAGAGACACAGGGGTGAGGAACATTCAGTACTTC.

J is TRBJ1-5 and V is TRBV4-3; 12 bases are a match to TRBD1. The CDR3 is 18 residues long. The germline V gene has CDR1 LGHNA and CDR2 YSLEER. V lost 4 bases and J lost 0; bases outside the gene matches: 7. The CDR3, as DNA: TGCGCCAGCAGCCCCGGGACAGGGGGCACTATTAGCAATCAGCCCCAGCATTTT. Translating it yields CASSPGTGGTISNQPQHF.

The rearrangement joins TRBV19 to TRBJ1-4; D gene ambiguous. The V end lost 3 bases, the J end lost 6 bases, and 11 bases lay between the germline ends. The CDR3 sequence is 14 residues long. Germline CDR1 and CDR2: LNHDA and SQIVND (reference sequence). The CDR3 coding sequence is TGTGCCAGTAGTATGTCTGGACTTCATGAAAAACTGTTTTTT. Translating gives CASSMSGLHEKLFF. The entire variable domain, with the rest obtained from reference TRBV19 and TRBJ1-4, is as follows: DGGITQSPKYLFRKEGQNVTLSCEQNLNHDAMYWYRQDPGQGLRLIYYSQIVNDFQKGDIAEGYSVSREKKESFPLTVTSAQKNPTAFYLCASSMSGLHEKLFFGSGTQLSVL.

This clone was counted once. The chain is built from TRBV28 and TRBJ2-5; D might be TRBD2 (5 bases). V was shortened by 1 base and J by 4 bases, with 10 bases between the two germline ends. The CDR3 extends over 14 amino acids. Germline CDR1 reads MDHEN; CDR2 reads SYDVKM. Here the CDR3 reads CASSLFRGSETQYF. The CDR3 DNA reads as TGTGCCAGCAGTTTATTTCGAGGGTCAGAGACCCAGTACTTC.

V is TRBV28 and J is TRBJ2-3; TRBD1 agrees at 8 bases. The CDR3 covers 14 residues. The ends lost 6 bases at V and 5 bases at J; junction bases unmatched: 7. The V gene's germline CDR1 is MDHEN and CDR2 SYDVKM. CDR3 in DNA: TGTGCCAGCAGCCTGACAGGGGAAAGAGATACGCAGTATTTT. Residues: CASSLTGERDTQYF.

CDR3 nucleotide sequence: TGTGCCAGCAGCATTGGGGATGTGAACACTGAAGCTTTCTTT. Protein: CASSIGDVNTEAFF. This chain joins TRBV28 and TRBJ1-1; unclear D gene. The V end lost 6 bases, the J end lost 0 bases, and 11 bases lay between the germline ends. Looked up from germline, CDR1 is MDHEN and CDR2 is SYDVKM. The CDR3 consists of 14 residues.

The rearrangement uses TRBV9 and TRBJ2-4; D possibly corresponds to TRBD2 (5 bases). V was shortened by 2 bases and J by 5 bases, with 8 bases between the two germline ends. CDR1 SGDLS and CDR2 YYNGEE come from the germline V gene. This CDR3 is 13 amino acids long. This CDR3 is CASSVGGENIQYF. The CDR3 region has the DNA TGTGCCAGCAGCGTCGGAGGCGAAAACATTCAGTACTTC.

The chain carries TRBV18 and TRBJ1-4, with no clear D. The CDR3 sequence is 13 residues long. Deletions cut 3 bases from V and 8 bases from J, with 10 bases between. The V gene's germline CDR1 is KGHSH and CDR2 LQKENI. In DNA, the CDR3 is TGTGCCAGCTCACCGCGGGCCGGGGAAAAACTGTTTTTT. Its protein product is CASSPRAGEKLFF.

V usage is TRBV7-8 and J usage is TRBJ2-7; D perhaps matches TRBD2 (5 bases). The CDR3 loop spans 17 amino acids. CDR1 and CDR2 from the germline V gene are SGHVS and FQNEAQ. V was clipped by 5 bases and J by 1 base, with 21 bases between them. The CDR3 DNA sequence: TGTGCCAGCAGCACCCGCCGGACCCGGGAAATTTCCTACGAGCAGTACTTC. Its translation: CASSTRRTREISYEQYF.

The chain couples TRBV9 to TRBJ1-2; 10 bases are shared with TRBD1. Trimming removed 4 bases from V and 0 bases from J; junction bases left unmatched: 3. Germline CDR1 is SGDLS and CDR2 is YYNGEE. The CDR3 is made up of 15 amino acids. This CDR3 is CASSFGTGANYGYTF. For the CDR3, the DNA is TGTGCCAGCAGCTTTGGGACAGGGGCTAACTATGGCTACACCTTC.

The J gene is TRBJ1-1, the V gene TRBV5-1; tentative D call: TRBD1 (6 bases). Trimming left V 0 bases short and J 0 bases short, with 12 bases between. The CDR3 is made up of 16 amino acids. CDR1 and CDR2 from the germline V gene are SGHRS and YFSETQ. DNA of the CDR3: TGCGCCAGCAGCTTGGAAATTCAGGGGATGAACACTGAAGCTTTCTTT. It codes for CASSLEIQGMNTEAFF. The full variable domain, rest sourced from reference TRBV5-1 and TRBJ1-1, is KAGVTQTPRYLIKTRGQQVTLSCSPISGHRSVSWYQQTPGQGLQFLFEYFSETQRNKGNFPGRFSGRQFSNSRSEMNVSTLELGDSALYLCASSLEIQGMNTEAFFGQGTRLTVV.

The chain recombines TRBV7-9 with TRBJ2-5; D ambiguous. The CDR3 length is 14 residues. The V gene lost 2 bases and the J gene lost 2 bases, with 9 bases spanning the gap. Germline V gene data show CDR1 as SEHNR and CDR2 as FQNEAQ (reference sequence). The CDR3 sequence is CASSLSRGQETQYF. CDR3 bases: TGTGCCAGCAGCTTATCCAGAGGACAAGAGACCCAGTACTTC.

The chain recombines TRBV18 with TRBJ1-5, with no clear D. The CDR3 totals 14 residues. Trimming pared 2 bases from V and 6 bases from J, leaving 11 bases between. Germline assignment: CDR1 KGHSH and CDR2 LQKENI. The CDR3: CASSPSLGGQPQHF. The DNA for the CDR3 is TGTGCCAGCTCACCATCACTGGGCGGTCAGCCCCAGCATTTT. Based on the CDR3 plus reference TRBV18 and TRBJ1-5, the full variable domain is NAGVMQNPRHLVRRRGQEARLRCSPMKGHSHVYWYRQLPEEGLKFMVYLQKENIIDESGMPKERFSAEFPKEGPSILRIQQVVRGDSAAYFCASSPSLGGQPQHFGDGTRLSIL.

J is TRBJ2-2 and V is TRBV9; the match to TRBD1 covers 7 bases. Germline V gene sequence: CDR1 SGDLS, CDR2 YYNGEE. V gave up 4 bases and J gave up 3 bases; unmatched junction bases: 6. The CDR3 totals 15 residues. The CDR3, as DNA: TGTGCCAGCAGCCCGACAGGGCTTTACACCGGGGAGCTGTTTTTT. This translates into CASSPTGLYTGELFF.

A word on this clone: This sample includes further DNA sequences coding for the same CDR3. This rearrangement joins TRBV7-2 to TRBJ2-7; 10 bases fit TRBD2. The V gene end was trimmed by 5 bases and the J gene end by 4 bases; junction bases not matched to a gene: 8. The germline gives CDR1 SGHTA, CDR2 FQGNSA. The CDR3 covers 15 residues. The CDR3 DNA reads as TGTGCCAGCAGCCCGGGGTCTAGCGGGGGATACGAGCAGTACTTC. It specifies CASSPGSSGGYEQYF.

This clone was found once. The chain links TRBV28 to TRBJ1-5; 9 bases are shared with TRBD1. Germline-derived CDR1 and CDR2 are MDHEN and SYDVKM. V shed 5 bases, J shed 7 bases, and the junction held 3 bases outside the gene matches. This CDR3 has 13 amino acids. Here the CDR3 reads CASSGDRAQPQHF. The CDR3 DNA reads as TGTGCCAGCAGTGGGGACAGGGCCCAGCCCCAGCATTTT. The full variable domain, with the rest looked up from reference TRBV28 and TRBJ1-5, is DVKVTQSSRYLVKRTGEKVFLECVQDMDHENMFWYRQDPGLGLRLIYFSYDVKMKEKGDIPEGYSVSREKKERFSLILESASTNQTSMYLCASSGDRAQPQHFGDGTRLSIL.

The chain couples TRBV27 to TRBJ1-1; D gene uncertain. V shed 5 bases and J shed 5 bases, with 18 bases lying between them. The CDR3 covers 15 residues. CDR1 MNHEY and CDR2 SMNVEV come from the germline V gene (reference sequence). DNA of the CDR3: TGTGCCAGCAGTCCCACCGGGCGCCCGGGAACTGAAGCTTTCTTT. This encodes CASSPTGRPGTEAFF.

The genes are TRBV5-4 and TRBJ2-3; 13 bases are a match to TRBD2. From germline, CDR1 is SGHNT and CDR2 YYREEE (reference sequence). J was trimmed by 3 bases and V by 4 bases; bases with no gene match: 8. The CDR3 covers 17 residues. Written as DNA, the CDR3 is TGTGCCAGCAGCGCCCGGACTAGCGGGAGTCGGACAGATACGCAGTATTTT. Protein sequence: CASSARTSGSRTDTQYF.

This clone occurred once. The chain carries TRBV6-4 and TRBJ2-5; D remains ambiguous. Germline assignment: CDR1 MRHNA and CDR2 SNTAGT. The length of the CDR3 is 10 residues. V lost 7 bases and J 5 bases, leaving 5 bases between the germline ends. The CDR3 DNA reads as TGTGCCAGCATGGGGGAGACCCAGTACTTC. Protein: CASMGETQYF.

V is TRBV7-2 and J is TRBJ1-5, with TRBD1 as a possible D gene (5 bases). The CDR3 extends over 14 amino acids. V was clipped by 4 bases and J by 0 bases, with 7 bases between them. From germline, CDR1 is SGHTA and CDR2 FQGNSA. CDR3 sequence (DNA): TGTGCCAGCAGCTACAGGAGTAGCAATCAGCCCCAGCATTTT. This sequence encodes CASSYRSSNQPQHF.